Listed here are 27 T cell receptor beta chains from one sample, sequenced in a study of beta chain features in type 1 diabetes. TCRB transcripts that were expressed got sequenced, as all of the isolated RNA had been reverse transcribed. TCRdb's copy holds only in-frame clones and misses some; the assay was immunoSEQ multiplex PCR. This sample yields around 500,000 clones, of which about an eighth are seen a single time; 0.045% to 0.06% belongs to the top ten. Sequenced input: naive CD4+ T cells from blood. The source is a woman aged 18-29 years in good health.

The CDR3 bases are TGTGCCAGCAGCTTGGTTCCCGCTAATGAAAAACTGTTTTTT. Its translation is CASSLVPANEKLFF. This sequence joins TRBV7-9 and TRBJ1-4, with D unclear. Deletions cut 3 bases from V and 3 bases from J, with 8 bases between. The germline V gene has CDR1 SEHNR and CDR2 FQNEAQ (reference sequence). The CDR3 sequence is 14 residues long.

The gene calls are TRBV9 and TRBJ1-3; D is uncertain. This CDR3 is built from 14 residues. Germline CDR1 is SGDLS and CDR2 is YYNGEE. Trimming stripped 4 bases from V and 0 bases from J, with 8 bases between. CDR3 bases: TGTGCCAGCAGCCCCCGCCTCTCTGGAAACACCATATATTTT. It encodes CASSPRLSGNTIYF.

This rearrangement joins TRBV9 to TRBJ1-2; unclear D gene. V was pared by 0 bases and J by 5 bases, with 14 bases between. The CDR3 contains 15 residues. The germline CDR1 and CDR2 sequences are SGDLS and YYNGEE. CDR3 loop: CASSVVDSPGYGYTF. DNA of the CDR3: TGTGCCAGCAGCGTAGTAGACTCCCCCGGGTATGGCTACACCTTC.

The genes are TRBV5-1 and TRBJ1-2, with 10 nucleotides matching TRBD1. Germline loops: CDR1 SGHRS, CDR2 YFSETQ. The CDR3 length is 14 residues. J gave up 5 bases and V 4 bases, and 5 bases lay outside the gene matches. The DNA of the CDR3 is TGCGCCAGCAGCCACCCGGGACAGGGGTATGGCTACACCTTC. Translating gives CASSHPGQGYGYTF.

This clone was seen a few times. The CDR3: CASSLGQPFSTDTQYF. CDR3 sequence (DNA): TGTGCCAGCAGCTTGGGACAGCCGTTTAGCACAGATACGCAGTATTTT. The chain has TRBV5-4 and TRBJ2-3; a possible D gene is TRBD1 (5 bases). The CDR3 sequence is 16 residues long. Trimming took 0 bases from V and 0 from J, leaving 11 bases between them. Germline lookup yields CDR1 SGHNT and CDR2 YYREEE (reference sequence).

The CDR3 spells CASSWGQAYGGTEAFF. In DNA form, the CDR3 reads TGTGCCAGCTCCTGGGGACAGGCTTACGGGGGGACTGAAGCTTTCTTT. This chain uses TRBV19 with TRBJ1-1, with TRBD1 matching 8 bases. Germline V gene data show CDR1 as LNHDA and CDR2 as SQIVND (reference sequence). The CDR3 runs to 16 residues. Unmatched junction bases numbered 17, after V lost 9 bases and J lost 5 bases.

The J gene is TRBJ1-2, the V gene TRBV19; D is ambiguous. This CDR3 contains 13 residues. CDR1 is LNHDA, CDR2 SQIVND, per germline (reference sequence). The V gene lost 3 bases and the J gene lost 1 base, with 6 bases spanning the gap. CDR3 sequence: CASSISLNYGYTF. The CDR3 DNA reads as TGTGCCAGTAGTATTTCCCTTAACTATGGCTACACCTTC.

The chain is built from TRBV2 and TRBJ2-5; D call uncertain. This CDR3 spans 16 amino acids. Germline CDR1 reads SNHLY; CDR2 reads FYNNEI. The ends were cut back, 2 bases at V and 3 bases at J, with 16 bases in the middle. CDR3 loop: CASSEFGFWGEETQYF. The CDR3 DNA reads TGTGCCAGCAGTGAATTTGGTTTTTGGGGTGAAGAGACCCAGTACTTC.

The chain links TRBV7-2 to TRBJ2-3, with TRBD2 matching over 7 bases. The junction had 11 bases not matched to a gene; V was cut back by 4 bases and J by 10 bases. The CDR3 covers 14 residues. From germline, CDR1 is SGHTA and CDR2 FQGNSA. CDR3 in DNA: TGTGCCAGCAGCTCATACCCTGTAGCGGGCGCGCAGTATTTT. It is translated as CASSSYPVAGAQYF.

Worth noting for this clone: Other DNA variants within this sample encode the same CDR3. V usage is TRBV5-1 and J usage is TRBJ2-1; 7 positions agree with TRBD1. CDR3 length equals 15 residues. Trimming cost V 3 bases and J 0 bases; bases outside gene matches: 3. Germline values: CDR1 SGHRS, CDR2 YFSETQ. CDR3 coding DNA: TGCGCCAGCAGCTCGGGACAGTTCTCCTACAATGAGCAGTTCTTC. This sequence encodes CASSSGQFSYNEQFF.

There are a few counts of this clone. The CDR3 here is CASSMDRMNTGELFF. The CDR3 DNA follows: TGTGCCAGCAGCATGGACAGGATGAACACCGGGGAGCTGTTTTTT. The V call is TRBV7-6, the J call TRBJ2-2; 7 bases align to TRBD1. Trimming at V came to 5 bases and at J to 1 base, leaving 4 bases not matched to a gene. This CDR3 contains 15 residues. Per the germline V gene, CDR1 is SGHVS and CDR2 is FNYEAQ.

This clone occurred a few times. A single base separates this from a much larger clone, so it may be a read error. The CDR3 DNA reads TGTGCCAGCAGCTTAGTCTACGAGCAGTACTTC. It yields the protein CASSLVYEQYF. The chain is built from TRBV7-3 and TRBJ2-7; D gene ambiguous. The germline V and J ends were trimmed by 2 bases and 3 bases, with 2 bases remaining between them. The CDR3 is 11 amino acids. CDR1 and CDR2 from the germline V gene are SGHTA and FQGTGA. Combining the CDR3 with reference TRBV7-3 and TRBJ2-7 gives the whole variable domain GAGVSQTPSNKVTEKGKYVELRCDPISGHTALYWYRQSLGQGPEFLIYFQGTGAADDSGLPNDRFFAVRPEGSVSTLKIQRTERGDSAVYLCASSLVYEQYFGPGTRLTVT.

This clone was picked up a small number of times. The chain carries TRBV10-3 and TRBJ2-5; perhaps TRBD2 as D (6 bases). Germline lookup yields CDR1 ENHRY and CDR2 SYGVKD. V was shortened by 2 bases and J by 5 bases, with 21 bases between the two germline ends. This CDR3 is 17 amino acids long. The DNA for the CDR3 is TGTGCCATCAGTGAGCCACCCGGGACCCCCGGAGGGGAGACCCAGTACTTC. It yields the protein CAISEPPGTPGGETQYF.

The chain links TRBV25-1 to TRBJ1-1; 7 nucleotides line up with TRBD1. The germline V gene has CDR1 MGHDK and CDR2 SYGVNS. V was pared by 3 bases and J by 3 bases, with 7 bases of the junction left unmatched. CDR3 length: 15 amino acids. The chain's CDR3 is CASSEHRGQYTEAFF. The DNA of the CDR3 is TGTGCCAGCAGTGAGCACAGGGGCCAGTACACTGAAGCTTTCTTT.

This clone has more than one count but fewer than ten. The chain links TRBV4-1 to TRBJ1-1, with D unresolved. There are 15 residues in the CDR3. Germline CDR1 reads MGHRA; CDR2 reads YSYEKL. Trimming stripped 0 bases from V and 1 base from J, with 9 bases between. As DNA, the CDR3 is TGCGCCAGCAGCCAAGATGGTCACAGGAACACTGAAGCTTTCTTT. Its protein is CASSQDGHRNTEAFF.

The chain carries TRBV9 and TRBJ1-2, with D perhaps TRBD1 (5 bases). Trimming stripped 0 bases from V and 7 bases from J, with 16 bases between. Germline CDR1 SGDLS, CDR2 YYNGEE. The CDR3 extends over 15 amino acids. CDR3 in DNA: TGTGCCAGCAGCGTAGCTGCACAGGATCACGGTGGCTACACCTTC. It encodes CASSVAAQDHGGYTF.

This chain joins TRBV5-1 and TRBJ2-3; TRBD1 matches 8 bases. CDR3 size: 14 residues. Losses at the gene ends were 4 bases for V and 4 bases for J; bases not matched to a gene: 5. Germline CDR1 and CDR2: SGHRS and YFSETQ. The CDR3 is CASSAGQGADTQYF. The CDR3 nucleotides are TGCGCCAGCAGCGCTGGACAGGGTGCAGATACGCAGTATTTT.

The CDR3: CASSLSRTKETQYF. CDR3 bases: TGCGCCAGCAGCTTGTCGCGGACAAAAGAGACCCAGTACTTC. The V call is TRBV5-1, the J call TRBJ2-5; tentative D call: TRBD1 (5 bases). This CDR3 is built from 14 residues. V lost 1 base, J lost 3 bases, and 10 bases lay in between. The germline CDR1 and CDR2 sequences are SGHRS and YFSETQ. The variable domain in full, with the rest retrieved from reference TRBV5-1 and TRBJ2-5, is KAGVTQTPRYLIKTRGQQVTLSCSPISGHRSVSWYQQTPGQGLQFLFEYFSETQRNKGNFPGRFSGRQFSNSRSEMNVSTLELGDSALYLCASSLSRTKETQYFGPGTRLLVL.

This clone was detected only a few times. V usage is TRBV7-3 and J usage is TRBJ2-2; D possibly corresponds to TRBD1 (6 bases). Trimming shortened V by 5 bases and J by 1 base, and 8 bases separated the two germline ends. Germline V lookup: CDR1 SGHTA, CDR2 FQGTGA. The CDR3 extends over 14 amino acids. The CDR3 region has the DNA TGTGCCAGCAGCCGGACAGTGAACACCGGGGAGCTGTTTTTT. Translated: CASSRTVNTGELFF.

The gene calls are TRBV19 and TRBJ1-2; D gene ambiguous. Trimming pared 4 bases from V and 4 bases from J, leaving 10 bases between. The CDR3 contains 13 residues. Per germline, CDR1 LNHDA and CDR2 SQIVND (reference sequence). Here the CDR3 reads CASSTPTGYGYTF. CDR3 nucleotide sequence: TGTGCCAGTAGTACGCCGACGGGCTATGGCTACACCTTC.

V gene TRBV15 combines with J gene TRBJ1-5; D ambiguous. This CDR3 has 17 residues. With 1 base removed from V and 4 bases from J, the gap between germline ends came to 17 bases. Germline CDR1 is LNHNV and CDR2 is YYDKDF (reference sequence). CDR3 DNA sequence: TGTGCCACCAGCAGAGTTTACGAGCTGGAAAGGAATCAGCCCCAGCATTTT. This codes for CATSRVYELERNQPQHF.

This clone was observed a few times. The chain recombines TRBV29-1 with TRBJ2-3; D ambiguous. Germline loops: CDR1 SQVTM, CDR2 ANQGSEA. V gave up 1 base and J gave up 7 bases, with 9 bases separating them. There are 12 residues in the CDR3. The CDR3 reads CSVEGVSNTQYF. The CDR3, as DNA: TGCAGCGTTGAAGGGGTCAGCAATACGCAGTATTTT.

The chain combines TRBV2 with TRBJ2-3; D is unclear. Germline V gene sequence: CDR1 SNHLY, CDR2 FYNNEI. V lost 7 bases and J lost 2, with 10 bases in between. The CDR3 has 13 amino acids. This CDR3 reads CASNPGNTDTQYF. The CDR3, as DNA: TGTGCCAGCAATCCGGGCAACACAGATACGCAGTATTTT.

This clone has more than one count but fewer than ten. The CDR3 spells CASSLSDQGDTQYF. CDR3 coding DNA: TGTGCCAGCAGTTTATCGGACCAGGGGGATACGCAGTATTTT. The J gene is TRBJ2-3, the V gene TRBV27, with a possible D match to TRBD1 (6 bases). V lost 0 bases to trimming and J lost 6 bases, with 10 bases between them. CDR3 size: 14 residues. Germline V CDR1 and CDR2: MNHEY, SMNVEV (reference sequence).

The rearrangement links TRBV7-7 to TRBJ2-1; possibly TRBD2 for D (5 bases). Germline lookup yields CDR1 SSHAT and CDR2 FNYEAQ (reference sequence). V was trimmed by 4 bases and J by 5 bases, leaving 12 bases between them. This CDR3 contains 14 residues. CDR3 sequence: CASSSTSLDNEQFF. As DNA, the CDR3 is TGTGCCAGCAGCTCAACGTCACTAGACAATGAGCAGTTCTTC.

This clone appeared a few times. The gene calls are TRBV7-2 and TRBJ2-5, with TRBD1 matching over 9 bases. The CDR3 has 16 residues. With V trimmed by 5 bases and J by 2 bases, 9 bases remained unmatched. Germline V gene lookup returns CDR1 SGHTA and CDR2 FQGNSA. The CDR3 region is CASSLGQGLRQETQYF. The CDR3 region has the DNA TGTGCCAGCAGCCTAGGACAGGGGCTACGACAAGAGACCCAGTACTTC.

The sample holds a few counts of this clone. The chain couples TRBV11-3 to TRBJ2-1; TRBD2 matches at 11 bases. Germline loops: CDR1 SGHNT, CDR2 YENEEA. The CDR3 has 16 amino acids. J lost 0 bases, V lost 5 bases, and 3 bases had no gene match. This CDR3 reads CASSRSGRVSYNEQFF. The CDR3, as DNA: TGTGCCAGCAGCCGTAGCGGGAGGGTCTCCTACAATGAGCAGTTCTTC.